This is a list of T cell receptor beta chains from one sample in a study of cytomegalovirus exposure and HLA in healthy donors. Repertoires were generated with immunoSEQ multiplex PCR, while TCRdb's copy carries only in-frame clones and drops some. The sample has about 80,000 clones, 60% to 80% seen once. Sequences were obtained from PBMCs. The receptors were sampled from a woman in her forties or fifties in good health and CMV-seropositive. The CDR3 runs from the conserved cysteine through the conserved F or W. The D gene is left open where the match is weak. Clone size is shown for a subset of rows, as once, few, many or a class of expanded clone.

TRBJ2-2	-	-	TRBV28	CASSLRGAGAGELFF	TGTGCCAGCAGTTTACGGGGGGCTGGGGCCGGGGAGCTGTTTTTT
TRBJ2-3	-	-	TRBV27	CASTGDTDTQYF	TGTGCCAGCACCGGGGACACAGATACGCAGTATTTT
TRBJ2-7	-	-	TRBV27	CASSSSGHPFYEQYF	TGTGCCAGCAGTTCCTCAGGGCATCCCTTCTACGAGCAGTACTTC
TRBJ1-2	-	-	TRBV7-3	CASSLSTGPLYGYTF	TGTGCCAGCAGCTTATCAACAGGGCCCCTCTATGGCTACACCTTC
TRBJ1-5	-	few	TRBV28	CASREQGSDQPQHF	TGTGCCAGCAGAGAACAGGGTAGCGATCAGCCCCAGCATTTT
TRBJ2-3	-	-	TRBV13	CASSGTSGTQYF	TGTGCCAGCAGTGGGACTTCGGGCACGCAGTATTTT
TRBJ2-1	-	-	TRBV2	CASSGGRVREQFF	TGTGCCAGCAGTGGGGGCAGGGTGCGTGAGCAGTTCTTC
TRBJ2-5	TRBD2	-	TRBV27	CASSLWGGVSETQYF	TGTGCCAGCAGTTTATGGGGGGGGGTTTCAGAGACCCAGTACTTC
TRBJ2-1	-	-	TRBV10-3	CATLGEAYNEQFF	TGTGCCACCCTGGGGGAGGCCTACAATGAGCAGTTCTTC
TRBJ1-2	-	-	TRBV30	CAWILFPGIGYGYTF	TGTGCCTGGATTCTCTTCCCCGGGATAGGGTATGGCTACACCTTC
TRBJ2-2	TRBD1	-	TRBV27	CASRQGVNTGELFF	TGTGCCAGCAGACAGGGGGTTAACACCGGGGAGCTGTTTTTT
TRBJ2-1	-	few	TRBV5-1	CASSAGARGGFF	TGCGCCAGCAGCGCTGGAGCTAGGGGCGGTTTCTTC
TRBJ2-5	-	-	TRBV29-1	CSVETGSSWGETQYF	TGCAGCGTTGAGACCGGGAGTTCCTGGGGAGAGACCCAGTACTTC
TRBJ2-1	TRBD2	-	TRBV15	CATSRDRLAGGTHEQFF	TGTGCCACCAGCAGAGATAGACTAGCGGGGGGGACCCATGAGCAGTTCTTC
TRBJ2-7	TRBD1	-	TRBV4-1	CASTFTSTGGDEQYF	TGCGCCAGCACCTTTACTTCTACAGGGGGCGACGAGCAGTACTTC
TRBJ2-1	TRBD2	once	TRBV7-2	CASSLLAGYNEQFF	TGTGCCAGCAGCTTACTAGCGGGGTACAATGAGCAGTTCTTC
TRBJ2-5	TRBD1	-	TRBV11-3	CASSPGQGDSETQYF	TGTGCCAGCAGTCCCGGACAGGGGGATTCAGAGACCCAGTACTTC
TRBJ2-6	-	-	TRBV7-7	CASSPRPWANVLTF	TGTGCTAGCAGCCCCCGTCCCTGGGCCAACGTCCTGACTTTC
TRBJ2-7	TRBD2	-	TRBV4-1	CASSQDKGTSGGGREQYF	TGCGCCAGCAGCCAAGATAAGGGGACTAGCGGGGGGGGAAGGGAGCAGTACTTC
TRBJ1-1	-	-	TRBV11-2	CASGLTNTEAFF	TGTGCCTCCGGGTTGACGAACACTGAAGCTTTCTTT
TRBJ1-1	-	once	TRBV27	CASSLASGTEAFF	TGTGCCAGCAGCCTCGCTTCAGGCACTGAAGCTTTCTTT
TRBJ1-5	TRBD1	-	TRBV19	CASSIGDRGFNQPQHF	TGTGCCAGTAGTATCGGTGACAGGGGTTTCAATCAGCCCCAGCATTTT
TRBJ1-1	-	-	TRBV6-1	CASSDVREAFF	TGTGCCAGCAGTGACGTCCGGGAGGCTTTCTTT
TRBJ1-4	-	-	TRBV7-9	CASSPKGVAGEKLFF	TGTGCCAGCAGCCCTAAGGGGGTGGCGGGTGAAAAACTGTTTTTT